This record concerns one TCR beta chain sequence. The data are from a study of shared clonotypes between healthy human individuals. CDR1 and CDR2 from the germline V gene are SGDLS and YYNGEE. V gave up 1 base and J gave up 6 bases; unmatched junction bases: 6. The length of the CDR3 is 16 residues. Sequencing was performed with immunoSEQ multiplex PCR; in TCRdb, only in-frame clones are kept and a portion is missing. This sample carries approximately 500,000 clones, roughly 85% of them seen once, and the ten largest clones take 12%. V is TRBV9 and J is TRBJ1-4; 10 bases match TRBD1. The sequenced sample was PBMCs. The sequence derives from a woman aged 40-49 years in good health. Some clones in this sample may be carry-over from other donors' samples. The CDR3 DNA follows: TGTGCCAGCAGCGTACGAGGGACAGGGGCCGATGAAAAACTGTTTTTT. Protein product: CASSVRGTGADEKLFF.